Below, one T cell receptor (beta chain) is given with its context. Original methodology: Nucleated cell number was recorded as an estimate derived from reference gene primer amplification. TCRdb keeps only in-frame clones here, not all; method: immunoSEQ multiplex PCR. V and J calls and clone size are copied from that table; D and trimming were computed from the DNA. The profile covers about 42,000 clones, with approximately 90% appearing a single time and around 6.2% taken by the ten largest. The data belong to a study of blood T cell repertoires in COVID-19. About the study: Collection of acute and convalescent COVID-19 samples took place in the United States, Italy and Spain. From T cells, B-cell-depleted T cells, or PBMCs came the material, which was cDNA or gDNA.

The CDR3 extends over 14 amino acids. Germline V gene lookup returns CDR1 LGHNA and CDR2 YSLEER. Trimming stripped 4 bases from V and 5 bases from J, with 9 bases between. The receptor was derived from a human donor in a cohort sampled during active COVID-19. The specimen sequenced was peripheral blood. The V and J genes are TRBV4-3 and TRBJ1-6; possible D gene TRBD1, 6 bases. CDR3 in amino acids: CASSRGGDNSPLHF. The CDR3 DNA reads as TGCGCCAGCAGCCGAGGGGGGGATAATTCACCCCTCCACTTT.